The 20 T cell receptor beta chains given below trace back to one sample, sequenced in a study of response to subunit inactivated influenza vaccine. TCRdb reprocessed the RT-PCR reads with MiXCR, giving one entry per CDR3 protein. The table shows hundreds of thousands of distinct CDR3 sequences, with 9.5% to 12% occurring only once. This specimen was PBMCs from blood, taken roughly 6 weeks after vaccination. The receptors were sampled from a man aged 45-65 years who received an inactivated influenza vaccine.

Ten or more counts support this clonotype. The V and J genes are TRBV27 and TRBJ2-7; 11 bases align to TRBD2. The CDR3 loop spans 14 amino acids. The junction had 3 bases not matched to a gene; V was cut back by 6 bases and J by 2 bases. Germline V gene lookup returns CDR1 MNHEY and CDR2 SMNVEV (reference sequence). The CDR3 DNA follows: TGTGCCAGCAGAGCGACTAGCGGGGCCTACGAGCAGTACTTC. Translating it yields CASRATSGAYEQYF.

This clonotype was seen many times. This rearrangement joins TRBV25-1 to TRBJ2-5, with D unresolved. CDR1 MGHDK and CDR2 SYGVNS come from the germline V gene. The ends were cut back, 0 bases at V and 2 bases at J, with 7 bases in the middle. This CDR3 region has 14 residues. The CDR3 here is CASSEYKSQETQYF. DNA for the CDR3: TGTGCCAGCAGTGAATATAAGTCACAAGAGACCCAGTACTTC.

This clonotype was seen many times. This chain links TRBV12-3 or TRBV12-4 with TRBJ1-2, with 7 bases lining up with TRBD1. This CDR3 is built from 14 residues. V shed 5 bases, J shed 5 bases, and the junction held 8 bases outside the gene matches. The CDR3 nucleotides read TGTGCCAGCAGTCTAAGACAGGGAGTTTATGGCTACACCTTC. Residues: CASSLRQGVYGYTF.

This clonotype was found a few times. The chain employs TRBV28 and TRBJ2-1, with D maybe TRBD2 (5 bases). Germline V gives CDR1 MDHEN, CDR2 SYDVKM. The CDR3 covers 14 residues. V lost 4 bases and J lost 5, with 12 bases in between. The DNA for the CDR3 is TGTGCCAGCAGTTGGGCGGGTATCCACAATGAGCAGTTCTTC. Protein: CASSWAGIHNEQFF.

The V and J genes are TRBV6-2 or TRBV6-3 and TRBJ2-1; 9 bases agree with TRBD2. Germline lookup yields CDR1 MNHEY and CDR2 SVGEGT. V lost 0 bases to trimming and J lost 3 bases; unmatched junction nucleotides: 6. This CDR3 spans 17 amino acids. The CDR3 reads CASSYSNSGGRYNEQFF. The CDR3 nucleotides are TGTGCCAGCAGTTACTCGAATAGCGGGGGTCGCTACAATGAGCAGTTCTTC.

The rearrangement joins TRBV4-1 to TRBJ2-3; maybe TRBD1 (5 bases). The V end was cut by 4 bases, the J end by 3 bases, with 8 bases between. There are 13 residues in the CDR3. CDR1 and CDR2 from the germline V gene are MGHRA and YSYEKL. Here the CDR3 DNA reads TGCGCCAGCAGCCCGTACAGGACAGATACGCAGTATTTT. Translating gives CASSPYRTDTQYF.

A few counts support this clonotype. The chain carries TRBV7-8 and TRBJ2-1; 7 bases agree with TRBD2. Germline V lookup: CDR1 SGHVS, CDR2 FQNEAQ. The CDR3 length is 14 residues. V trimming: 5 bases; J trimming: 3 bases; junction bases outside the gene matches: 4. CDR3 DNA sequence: TGTGCCAGCAGCGGGGGGACTAACTACAATGAGCAGTTCTTC. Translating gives CASSGGTNYNEQFF.

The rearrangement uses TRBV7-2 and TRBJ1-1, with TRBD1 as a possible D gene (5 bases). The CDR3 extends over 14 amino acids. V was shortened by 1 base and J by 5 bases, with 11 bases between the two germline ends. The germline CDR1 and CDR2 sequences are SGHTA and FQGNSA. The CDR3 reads CASSLDPGRTEAFF. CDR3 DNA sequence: TGTGCCAGCAGCTTAGATCCAGGGCGGACTGAAGCTTTCTTT.

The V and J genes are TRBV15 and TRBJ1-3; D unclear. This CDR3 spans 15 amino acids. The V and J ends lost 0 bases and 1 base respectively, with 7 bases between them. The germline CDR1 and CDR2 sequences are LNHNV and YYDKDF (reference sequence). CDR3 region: CATSREQRSGNTIYF. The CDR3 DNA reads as TGTGCCACCAGCAGAGAACAGAGATCTGGAAACACCATATATTTT.

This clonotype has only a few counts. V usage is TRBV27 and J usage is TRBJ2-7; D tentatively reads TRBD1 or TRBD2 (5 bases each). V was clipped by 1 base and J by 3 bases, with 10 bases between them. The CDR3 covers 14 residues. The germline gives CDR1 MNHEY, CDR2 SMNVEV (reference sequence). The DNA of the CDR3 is TGTGCCAGCAGTTTATTCGCAGGGAGCTACGAGCAGTACTTC. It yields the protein CASSLFAGSYEQYF.

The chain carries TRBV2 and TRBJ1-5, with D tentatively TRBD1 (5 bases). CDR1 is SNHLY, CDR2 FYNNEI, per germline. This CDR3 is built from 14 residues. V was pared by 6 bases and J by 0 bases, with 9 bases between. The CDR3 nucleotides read TGTGCCAGCAGCCGGGACTATAGCAATCAGCCCCAGCATTTT. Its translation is CASSRDYSNQPQHF.

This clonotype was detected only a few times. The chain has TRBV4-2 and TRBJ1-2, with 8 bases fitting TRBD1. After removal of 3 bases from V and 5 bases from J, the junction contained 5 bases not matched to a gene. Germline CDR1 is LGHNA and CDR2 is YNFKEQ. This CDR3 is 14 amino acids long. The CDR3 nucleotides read TGTGCCAGCAGCCAGGAAACAGGGGGTTATGGCTACACCTTC. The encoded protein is CASSQETGGYGYTF.

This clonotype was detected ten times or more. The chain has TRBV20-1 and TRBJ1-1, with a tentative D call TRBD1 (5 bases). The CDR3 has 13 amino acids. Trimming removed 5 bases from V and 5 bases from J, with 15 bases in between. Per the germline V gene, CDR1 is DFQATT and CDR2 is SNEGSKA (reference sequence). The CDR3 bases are TGCAGTGCTCCCATTTGGGGGGAAACTGAAGCTTTCTTT. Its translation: CSAPIWGETEAFF.

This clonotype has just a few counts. The CDR3 nucleotides read TGTGCCAGCAGCTTCGGGACGACAAAGAGAGATACGCAGTATTTT. Protein: CASSFGTTKRDTQYF. The chain combines TRBV5-5 with TRBJ2-3, with D perhaps given as TRBD1 or TRBD2 (5 bases each). CDR1 SGHKS and CDR2 YYEKEE come from the germline V gene (reference sequence). Trimming pared 2 bases from V and 5 bases from J, leaving 15 bases between. CDR3 size: 15 residues.

The CDR3 DNA reads as TGCGCCAGCAGCCAAGATCGGATAAGGGGAACCTCTAGCACAGATACGCAGTATTTT. It is translated as CASSQDRIRGTSSTDTQYF. V usage is TRBV4-1 and J usage is TRBJ2-3; possible D gene TRBD1, 5 bases. V was clipped by 0 bases and J by 0 bases, with 19 bases between them. The germline CDR1 and CDR2 sequences are MGHRA and YSYEKL. The CDR3 is 19 amino acids.

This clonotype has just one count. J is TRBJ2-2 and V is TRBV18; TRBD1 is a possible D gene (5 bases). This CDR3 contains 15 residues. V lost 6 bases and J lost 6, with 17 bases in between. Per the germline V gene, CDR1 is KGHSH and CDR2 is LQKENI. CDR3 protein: CASSAGPGFPGELFF. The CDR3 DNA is TGTGCCAGCTCCGCAGGACCAGGGTTCCCCGGGGAGCTGTTTTTT.

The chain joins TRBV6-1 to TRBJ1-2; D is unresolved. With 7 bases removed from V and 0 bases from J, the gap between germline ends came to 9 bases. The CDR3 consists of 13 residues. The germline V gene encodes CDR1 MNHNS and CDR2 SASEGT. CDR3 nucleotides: TGTGCCAGCATAGGAGGGACTAACTATGGCTACACCTTC. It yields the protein CASIGGTNYGYTF.

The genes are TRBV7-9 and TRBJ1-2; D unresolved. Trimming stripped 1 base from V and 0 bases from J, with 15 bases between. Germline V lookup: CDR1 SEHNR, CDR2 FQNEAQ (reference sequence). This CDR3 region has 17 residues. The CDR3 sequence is CASSLERSGGANYGYTF. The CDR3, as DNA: TGTGCCAGCAGCTTAGAGAGGAGCGGCGGAGCTAACTATGGCTACACCTTC.

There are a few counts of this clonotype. The CDR3: CASSQGWALPREAFF. The CDR3 DNA reads as TGTGCCAGCAGCCAAGGGTGGGCTCTGCCCCGAGAAGCTTTCTTT. The V and J genes are TRBV3-1 and TRBJ1-1, with D unresolved. Per germline, CDR1 LGHDT and CDR2 YNNKEL (reference sequence). V was clipped by 1 base and J by 8 bases, with 17 bases between them. The CDR3 totals 15 residues.

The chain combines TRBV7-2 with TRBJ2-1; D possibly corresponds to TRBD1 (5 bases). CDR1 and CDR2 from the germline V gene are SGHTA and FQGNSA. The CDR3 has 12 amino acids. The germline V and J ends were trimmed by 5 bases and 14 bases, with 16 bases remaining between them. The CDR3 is CASSRTGVREFF. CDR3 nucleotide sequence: TGTGCCAGCAGCCGGACCGGAGTCAGGGAGTTCTTC.